This TCR beta chain originates from a study of shared clonotypes between healthy human individuals. Study-level results: Limited genetic and exposure-history diversity came from having few donors.

Genomic DNA of unsorted samples came from 90 million to 95 million PBMCs. The CDR3 sequence is 21 residues long. CDR1 LNHNV and CDR2 YYDKDF come from the germline V gene (reference sequence). The J segment lost 0 bases and the V segment lost 0 bases, leaving 18 bases of the junction unmatched. In the original analysis: Filtering differed, since immunoSEQ gave only junction sequences and no quality scores. Assay: immunoSEQ multiplex PCR; the TCRdb copy retains only in-frame clones and omits some. The D gene and trimming were derived from the DNA, and the V and J assignments and clone size from that table. Here the sample spans about 490,000 clones, approximately 78% being singletons. To note about this clone: Its antigen remains unidentified.

The sequenced sample consisted of PBMCs. The sequence was obtained from a woman in her thirties or forties in good health. Some clones in this sample may be carry-over from other donors' samples. The chain recombines TRBV15 with TRBJ2-3; TRBD2 aligns across 7 bases. The CDR3 spells CATSRDLGRELGFQSTDTQYF. CDR3 bases: TGTGCCACCAGCAGAGATCTTGGGCGGGAGTTAGGATTCCAGAGCACAGATACGCAGTATTTT.